This T cell receptor beta chain was documented in a study of CD8 T cells in ankylosing spondylitis. Study-wide points: Blood of patients with ankylosing spondylitis appeared to be characterized by a TCR beta motif of seven or eight highly homologous variants.

TCRdb redid the calling of the 5' RACE reads with MiXCR, one entry per CDR3 protein. The repertoire holds around 770,000 distinct CDR3 sequences, roughly 20% seen once, with about a fifth in the top ten. CDR3 size: 14 residues. V gave up 5 bases and J gave up 6 bases, with 17 bases separating them. The germline CDR1 and CDR2 sequences are SEHNR and FQNEAQ (reference sequence). About this clonotype itself: Antigen specificity is unknown.

The chain combines TRBV7-9 with TRBJ2-7; possible D gene TRBD2, 5 bases. The sample comprised blood, either unsorted or a sorted T cell fraction (not recorded which). The sequence was collected from a male donor with ankylosing spondylitis. CDR3 nucleotides: TGTGCCAGCAGCCACCCTTTGGTGGCGGGCGAGCAGTACTTC. Translated: CASSHPLVAGEQYF.